This entry is about one T cell receptor (beta chain). This clonotype came up many times. The clone's antigen remains unknown. Base qualities are not provided; no much larger clone lies one nucleotide away. The data originate from a study of spatial heterogeneity in lung cancer (dated by TCRdb to between 2017 and 2020). At the level of the whole study: Beta-chain transcripts were consistently detected in greater numbers than alpha-chain transcripts, which likely reflects a higher abundance of beta-chain transcripts. In tumor regions, TCR transcript counts showed a strong correlation with a T cell transcriptional module score from matched bulk RNA-seq. In the raw uncorrected reads, each unique combination of TCR and UMI appeared more than ten times on average. The study quantitatively compared TCR alpha and beta repertoires across multiple tumor regions, matched nontumor lung and blood in non-small cell lung cancer. Nonsynonymous mutation counts, determined by whole-exome sequencing of tumor tissue, were related to features of the TCR repertoire. Both alpha and beta chains were TCR-sequenced in hundreds of tumor regions, about 64 matched nontumor lung samples and roughly 54 PBMC samples obtained at surgery. Results and caveats for the whole study, not just this receptor: TCR-seq was estimated to cover only 6.5% to 9% of tumor T cells for alpha chains and about 13% for beta chains. The number of expanded intratumoral alpha and beta TCRs correlated with the tumor nonsynonymous mutation count. Counts of ubiquitous and regional expanded TCRs were found to correlate with counts of ubiquitous and regional nonsynonymous mutations, respectively. Confirming at a functional level the hypothesis that regional TCRs recognize regional mutations was considered to require additional single-cell paired TCR alpha and beta sequencing.

The sample's time point label is to be understood as: sample taken at primary tumor resection. Samples were obtained from roughly 72 patients with early-stage, untreated non-small cell lung cancer from the lung TRACERx cohort. Without any cell sorting, TCR sequencing was performed on whole RNA extracted either from tumor and nontumor lung tissue or from cryopreserved PBMC samples. A patient was chosen for TCR sequencing only when enough RNA was available from at least two tumor regions. Before selection, tumor and adjacent nontumor lung specimens were reviewed by a lung pathologist. From cysteine to phenylalanine, the CDR3 is 15 amino acids long. The kept DNA is CDR3 alone, 45 bases in frame from the first base. Here V drops 4 bases and J drops 3 bases, and the junction holds 5 bases not matched to any gene. From a lookup of the germline V gene, CDR1 and CDR2 are SNHLY and FYNNEI. The library came from 5' RACE. Sequencing instrument: NextSeq 500. The TCR library protocol attached a unique molecular identifier to each TCR cDNA molecule to allow correction of PCR and sequencing errors. In the original analysis: TCR identification, UMI-based error correction and CDR3 extraction were all carried out with Decombinator tools. Expanded TCRs were defined as those above a frequency of 2 per 1,000, corresponding to the top 1% of the tumor frequency distribution. Expanded tumor TCRs were classed as regional if statistically deemed absent (corrected P<0.05) from at least one tumor region, otherwise ubiquitous. Renyi diversity was computed with the R vegan package after each repertoire had been subsampled 100 times to 5,000 TCRs. CDR3 similarity networks were constructed using string-kernel similarity of amino acid triplets, with links drawn between CDR3s whose pairwise similarity was above 0.82. TCRdb reran the public reads through fastp at Q25 and MiXCR, keeping productive beta chains. Under each unique CDR3 protein, matching rows form one entry showing the most common genes and DNA. The V and J calls follow TCRdb's processing rather than the paper's. The sample table lists 15,000 or so distinct CDR3 sequences, about 4.5% of them with a count of one. Clones ranked in the top ten supply around 19% of the sample.

The chain uses TRBV2 and TRBJ2-3, and TRBD1 aligns with 9 junction nucleotides. This clonotype was obtained from a female donor with early-stage non-small cell lung cancer. The sequenced sample was lung tumor tissue, obtained at surgery. The CDR3 region reads CASSVTGGYTDTQYF. The nucleotides are TGTGCCAGCAGTGTAACAGGGGGCTATACAGATACGCAGTATTTT.